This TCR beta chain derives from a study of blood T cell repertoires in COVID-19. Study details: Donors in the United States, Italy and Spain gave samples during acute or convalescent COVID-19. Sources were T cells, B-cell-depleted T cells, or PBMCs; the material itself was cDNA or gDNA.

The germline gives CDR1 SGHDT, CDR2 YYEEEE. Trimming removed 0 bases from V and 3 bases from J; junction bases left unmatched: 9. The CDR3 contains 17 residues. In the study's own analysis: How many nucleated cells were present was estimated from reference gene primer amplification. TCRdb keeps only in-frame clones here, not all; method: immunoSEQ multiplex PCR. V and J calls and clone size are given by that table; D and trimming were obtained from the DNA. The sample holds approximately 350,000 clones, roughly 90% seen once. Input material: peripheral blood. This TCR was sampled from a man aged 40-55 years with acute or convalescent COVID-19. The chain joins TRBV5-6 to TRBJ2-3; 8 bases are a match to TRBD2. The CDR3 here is CASSLVDGGALTDTQYF. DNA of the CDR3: TGTGCCAGCAGCTTGGTCGACGGGGGGGCCTTGACAGATACGCAGTATTTT.